The rows below give T cell receptor beta chains drawn from one sample of a study of naive and memory T cell subsets. TCRdb reanalysed the UMI-ligation and nested PCR reads using MiXCR and keeps one entry per CDR3 protein. The data contain about 120,000 distinct CDR3 sequences, 35% to 40% of them singletons. Specimen: central memory CD4+ T cells from blood. These receptor sequences come from a human donor in good health. The CDR3 runs from the conserved cysteine through the conserved F or W. Each record gives: V gene, D gene, clone size, J gene, CDR3 DNA, CDR3 protein. D genes are given only for firm matches. Rows give clone size only sometimes, using once, few, many, or a class for an expanded clone.

TRBV28	TRBD2	-	TRBJ2-1	TGTGCCAGCAGGGCGGGGGGGGCTTACAATGAGCAGTTCTTC	CASRAGGAYNEQFF
TRBV5-1	-	many	TRBJ2-5	TGCGCCAGCAGCTTGTCGGCGGATCAAGAGACCCAGTACTTC	CASSLSADQETQYF
TRBV19	-	-	TRBJ1-2	TGTGCCAGTAGTATTCTAGAGGGAGTTCAAGCCGGTGGCTACACCTTC	CASSILEGVQAGGYTF
TRBV2	-	-	TRBJ2-3	TGTGCCAGCAGGAGCGGGAGCACAGATACGCAGTATTTT	CASRSGSTDTQYF
TRBV7-2	TRBD1	-	TRBJ2-3	TGTGCCAGCAGCCGTAACCCCAGGGGGCTGGGGGATACGCAGTATTTT	CASSRNPRGLGDTQYF
TRBV28	TRBD2	few	TRBJ2-1	TGTGCCAGCAGTTCGCTCCTTAATAGACTAGCGGGAGGCTTCGATGAGCAGTTCTTC	CASSSLLNRLAGGFDEQFF
TRBV20-1	TRBD1	-	TRBJ1-5	TGCAGTGCCGGTCAGGGGGTAGGGCAGCCCCAGCATTTT	CSAGQGVGQPQHF
TRBV12-3/TRBV12-4	-	many	TRBJ2-7	TGTGCCAGCAAGCCAGGGCTGACCTACGAGCAGTACTTC	CASKPGLTYEQYF
TRBV28	-	few	TRBJ2-4	TGTGCCAGCAGTTTAGGAGAAAACATTCAGTACTTC	CASSLGENIQYF
TRBV18	TRBD1	once	TRBJ2-2	TGTGCCAGCTCACCAAGGGGGCAGAACACCGGGGAGCTGTTTTTT	CASSPRGQNTGELFF
TRBV29-1	TRBD2	-	TRBJ2-7	TGCAGCGGTTTAGCGGGAGCCGGCAACGAGCAGTACTTC	CSGLAGAGNEQYF
TRBV6-2/TRBV6-3	TRBD1	-	TRBJ1-3	TGTGCCAGCAGTTACGTATGGGACAGGCGGCCTCACTCTGGAAACACCATATATTTT	CASSYVWDRRPHSGNTIYF
TRBV5-1	TRBD1	-	TRBJ1-1	TGCGCCAGCAGCTTGGAGGGACAGTTAGGAACTGAAGCTTTCTTT	CASSLEGQLGTEAFF
TRBV28	-	-	TRBJ2-7	TGTGCCAGCAGTTTACTCGCGGGTCAGCAGTACTTC	CASSLLAGQQYF
TRBV5-5	-	-	TRBJ2-6	TGTGCCAGCAGCTCCAGGGGTCTCAACTCTGGGGCCAACGTCCTGACTTTC	CASSSRGLNSGANVLTF
TRBV7-2	TRBD1	-	TRBJ1-6	TGTGCCAGCAGCCCTAAGACAGGGTATAATTCACCCCTCCACTTT	CASSPKTGYNSPLHF
TRBV20-1	-	few	TRBJ2-5	TGCAGTGCTAGATCGGAGACCCAGTACTTC	CSARSETQYF
TRBV28	-	-	TRBJ1-1	TGTGCCAGCAGATTAGGGAACACTGAAGCTTTCTTT	CASRLGNTEAFF
TRBV12-3/TRBV12-4	-	-	TRBJ2-7	TGTGCCAGCAGCCGAGGGGAGGTAGGGGGGGATTTC	CASSRGEVGGDF
TRBV5-1	-	few	TRBJ2-1	TGCGCCAGCAGCTTTGGGGTAGCTGGCCAATACAATGAGCAGTTCTTC	CASSFGVAGQYNEQFF
TRBV10-3	TRBD2	many	TRBJ2-3	TGTGCCATCAGTAGCGGGACCACAGATACGCAGTATTTT	CAISSGTTDTQYF
TRBV12-3/TRBV12-4	-	-	TRBJ1-5	TGTGCCAGCAGCGGACAGAATAGCAATCAGCCCCAGCATTTT	CASSGQNSNQPQHF
TRBV5-1	-	-	TRBJ2-2	TGCGCCAGCAGTTCCACCATGGTAACCGGGGAGCTGTTTTTT	CASSSTMVTGELFF
TRBV4-2	TRBD2	-	TRBJ2-3	TGTGCCAGCAGCCCGACTAGCGGGAGGGCCAGCACAGATACGCAGTATTTT	CASSPTSGRASTDTQYF
TRBV27	-	few	TRBJ2-3	TGTGCCAGCAGTCTAACCCTGAGCTACGATACGCAGTATTTT	CASSLTLSYDTQYF
TRBV20-1	-	many	TRBJ2-5	TGCAGTGCTAGGGGACAAGAGACCCAGTACTTC	CSARGQETQYF
TRBV28	-	-	TRBJ1-5	TGTGCCAGCAGTTTAGGAAGTCGGCGCACAGGACGTAAGCCCCAGCATTTT	CASSLGSRRTGRKPQHF
TRBV14	-	-	TRBJ2-7	TGTGCCAGCAGCCAAGTCAACCCCCCGTTTCACGAGCAGTACTTC	CASSQVNPPFHEQYF
TRBV24-1	-	-	TRBJ2-3	TGTGCCACCAGTGATTTGAGGCCGGGTTATACAGATACGCAGTATTTT	CATSDLRPGYTDTQYF
TRBV9	-	few	TRBJ2-3	TGTGCCAGCAGCGTAGGAGGCCCCGGGTTAAGCACAGATACGCAGTATTTT	CASSVGGPGLSTDTQYF
TRBV7-9	-	-	TRBJ2-5	TGTGCCAGCAGCCCGGAGGGGCATCACCAAGAGACCCAGTACTTC	CASSPEGHHQETQYF
TRBV7-9	TRBD1	once	TRBJ2-7	TGTGCCAGCAGCCATAGCGGGTTGGGACAGGGAACCTTCTACGAGCAGTACTTC	CASSHSGLGQGTFYEQYF
TRBV11-2	-	-	TRBJ2-1	TGTGCCAGCAGCTTAATGGGGCGGAAGCAGTTCTTC	CASSLMGRKQFF
TRBV7-6	-	-	TRBJ2-1	TGTGCCAGCAGCTTACTAGCAGGCTCCTACAATGAGCAGTTCTTC	CASSLLAGSYNEQFF
TRBV6-1	-	-	TRBJ2-3	TGTGCCAGCACAGTCACCCCCACGGGGACAGATACGCAGTATTTT	CASTVTPTGTDTQYF
TRBV24-1	-	many	TRBJ1-1	TGTGCCACCAGTGATTCCCTTCGGAGTGGGGCTTTCTTT	CATSDSLRSGAFF
TRBV20-1	TRBD2	few	TRBJ2-7	TGCAGTGCTAGAGTCCCGACTAGCGGGAGGGCACGGGAGCACTTC	CSARVPTSGRAREHF
TRBV6-5	-	-	TRBJ2-7	TGTGCCAGCAACCGCCCTAAGGGGGAGCAGTACTTC	CASNRPKGEQYF
TRBV2	-	-	TRBJ1-1	TGTGCCAGCAATCTGGGGGAGAGCATGAACACTGAAGCTTTCTTT	CASNLGESMNTEAFF
TRBV7-9	-	-	TRBJ2-7	TGTGCCAGCAGCTTCACGGGACCTGGCGAGCAGTACTTC	CASSFTGPGEQYF
TRBV7-6	-	-	TRBJ2-1	TGTGCCAGCAGCCTCGGGGCGAGGAACAATGAGCAGTTCTTC	CASSLGARNNEQFF
TRBV30	-	few	TRBJ2-1	TGTGCCTGGAGAGAATCCCGGAATGAGCAGTTCTTC	CAWRESRNEQFF
TRBV28	TRBD1	-	TRBJ2-7	TGTGCCAGCAGTTCGACCCGGACAGGGCTCGGGCAGTACTTC	CASSSTRTGLGQYF
TRBV6-5	-	few	TRBJ2-1	TGTGCCAGCAGCTTTTCTAGGGGAGGAGAGCAGTTCTTC	CASSFSRGGEQFF
TRBV6-5	-	-	TRBJ1-1	TGTGCCAGCAGTTACTCGAAATACACTGAAGCTTTCTTT	CASSYSKYTEAFF
TRBV30	-	many	TRBJ2-1	TGTGCCTGGATGGCGTTTGGCGCCCATGAGCAGTTCTTC	CAWMAFGAHEQFF
TRBV28	-	-	TRBJ2-7	TGTGCCAGCAGTTTAGGGGACGGCGCACGGGTCGAGCAGTACTTC	CASSLGDGARVEQYF
TRBV9	TRBD1	few	TRBJ2-1	TGTGCCAGCAGCCCCCGGGACAGGCGATCCTACAATGAGCAGTTCTTC	CASSPRDRRSYNEQFF
TRBV12-3/TRBV12-4	-	many	TRBJ2-7	TGTGCCAGCAGTTTCTCCAGGACCTACGAGCAGTACTTC	CASSFSRTYEQYF
TRBV20-1	TRBD1	-	TRBJ1-1	TGCAGTGCTTGGACAGGGGCAAAGGGCACTGAAGCTTTCTTT	CSAWTGAKGTEAFF
TRBV11-2	-	-	TRBJ2-1	TGTGCCAGCAGCTCGCCAGGTCTAGGGGTCAATGAGCAGTTCTTC	CASSSPGLGVNEQFF
TRBV11-2	-	-	TRBJ2-1	TGTGCCAGCAGCGGACAGGGAGGGGTCTACAATGAGCAGTTCTTC	CASSGQGGVYNEQFF
TRBV18	-	-	TRBJ2-1	TGTGCCAGCTCACCAGGGGGAGGCAATGAGCAGTTCTTC	CASSPGGGNEQFF
TRBV6-5	-	-	TRBJ2-6	TGTGCCAGCAGTTACCACCCTGGGGCCAACGTCCTGACTTTC	CASSYHPGANVLTF